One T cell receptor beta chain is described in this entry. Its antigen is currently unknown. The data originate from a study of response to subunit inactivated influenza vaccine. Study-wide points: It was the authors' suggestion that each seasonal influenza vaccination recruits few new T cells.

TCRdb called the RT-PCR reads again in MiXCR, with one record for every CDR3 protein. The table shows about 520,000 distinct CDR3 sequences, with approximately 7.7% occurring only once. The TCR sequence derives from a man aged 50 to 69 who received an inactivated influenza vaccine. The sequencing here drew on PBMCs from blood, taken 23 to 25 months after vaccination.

CDR3 residues: CASSPTSGRAYEQFF. In DNA form, the CDR3 reads TGTGCCAGCAGCCCTACTAGCGGGAGGGCCTATGAGCAGTTCTTC. The chain joins TRBV7-9 to TRBJ2-1; 13 nucleotides match TRBD2. This CDR3 region has 15 residues. J gave up 8 bases and V 5 bases, and 6 bases lay outside the gene matches. Germline V CDR1 and CDR2: SEHNR, FQNEAQ (reference sequence).